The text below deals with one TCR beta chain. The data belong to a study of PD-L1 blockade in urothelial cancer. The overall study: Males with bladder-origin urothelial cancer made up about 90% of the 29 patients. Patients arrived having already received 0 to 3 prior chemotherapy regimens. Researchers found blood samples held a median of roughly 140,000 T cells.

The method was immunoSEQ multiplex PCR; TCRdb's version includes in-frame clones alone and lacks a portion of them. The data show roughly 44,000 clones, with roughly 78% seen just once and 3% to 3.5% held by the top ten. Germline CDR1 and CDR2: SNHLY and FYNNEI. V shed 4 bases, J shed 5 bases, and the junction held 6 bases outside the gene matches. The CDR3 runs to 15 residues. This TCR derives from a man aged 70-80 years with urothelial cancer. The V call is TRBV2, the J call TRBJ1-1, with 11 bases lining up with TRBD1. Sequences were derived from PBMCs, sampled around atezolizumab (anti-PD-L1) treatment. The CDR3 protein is CASSGDRGFKTEAFF. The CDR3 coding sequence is TGTGCCAGCAGTGGGGACAGGGGGTTTAAAACTGAAGCTTTCTTT. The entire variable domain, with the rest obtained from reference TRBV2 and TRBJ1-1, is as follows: EPEVTQTPSHQVTQMGQEVILRCVPISNHLYFYWYRQILGQKVEFLVSFYNNEISEKSEIFDDQFSVERPDGSNFTLKIRSTKLEDSAMYFCASSGDRGFKTEAFFGQGTRLTVV.